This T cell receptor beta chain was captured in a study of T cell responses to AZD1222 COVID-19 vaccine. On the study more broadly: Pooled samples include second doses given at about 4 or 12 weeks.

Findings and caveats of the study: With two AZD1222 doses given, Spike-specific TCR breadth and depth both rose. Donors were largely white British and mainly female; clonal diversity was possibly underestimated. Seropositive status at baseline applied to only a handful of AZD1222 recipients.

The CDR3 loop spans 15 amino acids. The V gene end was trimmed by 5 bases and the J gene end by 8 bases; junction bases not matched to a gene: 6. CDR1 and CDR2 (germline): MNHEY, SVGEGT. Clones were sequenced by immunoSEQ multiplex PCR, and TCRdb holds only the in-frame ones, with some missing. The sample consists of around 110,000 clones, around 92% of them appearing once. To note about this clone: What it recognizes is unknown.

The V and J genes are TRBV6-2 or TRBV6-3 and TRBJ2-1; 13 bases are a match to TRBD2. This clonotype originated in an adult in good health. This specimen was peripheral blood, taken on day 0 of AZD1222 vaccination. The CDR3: CASSKLTSGRHEQFF. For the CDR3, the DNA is TGTGCCAGCAGTAAACTGACTAGCGGGAGGCATGAGCAGTTCTTC.